This passage covers 5 T cell receptor beta chains from one sample sequenced in a study of cytomegalovirus exposure and HLA in healthy donors. Profiled with immunoSEQ multiplex PCR; TCRdb holds only in-frame clones, not every one. The repertoire consists of about 62,000 clones, with around 93% occurring once and the leading ten covering approximately 6.8%. Sequencing was done on a sample of PBMCs. These receptors all come from a woman under 30 in good health and CMV-seropositive.

The chain links TRBV18 to TRBJ2-3; 9 bases line up with TRBD2. Germline CDR1 and CDR2: KGHSH and LQKENI. Losses at the gene ends were 5 bases for V and 6 bases for J; bases not matched to a gene: 6. The CDR3 is 14 residues long. CDR3 protein: CASSKSSGDDTQYF. The CDR3 coding sequence is TGTGCCAGCTCAAAATCTAGCGGGGACGATACGCAGTATTTT.

This clone has more than one count but fewer than ten. The chain joins TRBV5-1 to TRBJ2-2; tentatively, D is TRBD1 (6 bases). Germline CDR1 is SGHRS and CDR2 is YFSETQ. This CDR3 region has 14 residues. V lost 4 bases and J lost 6, with 13 bases in between. Written as DNA, the CDR3 is TGCGCCAGCAGCCCGGGACATGCCTCCGGGGAGCTGTTTTTT. Protein product: CASSPGHASGELFF.

This clone was seen a single time. The gene calls are TRBV6-4 and TRBJ2-3; TRBD2 matches at 8 bases. The V gene's germline CDR1 is MRHNA and CDR2 SNTAGT. The V segment lost 0 bases and the J segment 5 bases; nucleotides outside the gene matches: 16. The CDR3 extends over 19 amino acids. In DNA, the CDR3 is TGTGCCAGCAGTGACTCCCGGGGCGATCCGGGAGGGCCTAAAGATACGCAGTATTTT. It specifies CASSDSRGDPGGPKDTQYF.

V and J are TRBV30 and TRBJ2-7, with D uncertain. CDR1 and CDR2 (germline): GTSNPN, SVGIG (reference sequence). CDR3 length: 12 residues. Between the trimmed V and J ends, which lost 2 bases and 0 bases, there was a span of 5 bases. CDR3 protein: CAWSSNSYEQYF. The CDR3 DNA is TGTGCCTGGAGTTCAAACTCCTACGAGCAGTACTTC. Looking up the rest from reference TRBV30 and TRBJ2-7 gives the full variable domain: SQTIHQWPATLVQPVGSPLSLECTVEGTSNPNLYWYRQAAGRGLQLLFYSVGIGQISSEVPQNLSASRPQDRQFILSSKKLLLSDSGFYLCAWSSNSYEQYFGPGTRLTVT.

The V call is TRBV28, the J call TRBJ1-5; D call uncertain. This CDR3 has 15 residues. V was cut by 7 bases and J by 4 bases, with 17 bases left in between. In germline, CDR1 is MDHEN, CDR2 SYDVKM. For the CDR3, the DNA is TGTGCCAGCATTCGTAATCTGTACGGGAATCAGCCCCAGCATTTT. As protein: CASIRNLYGNQPQHF.